The TCR beta chain under discussion was sequenced for a study of blood T cells in healthy people across ages. A second PCR, run for about 6 to 12 cycles, used a sample-barcoded 5' primer plus a J-beta primer mix. Each sample provided no less than 2.5 million CDR3-containing paired-end reads. MiXCR, applied by TCRdb to the 5' RACE reads, yields one record per CDR3 protein. The sample has about 680,000 distinct CDR3 sequences, approximately 49% seen once. With regard to this clonotype: Its specificity is not known.

CDR1 is ENHRY, CDR2 SYGVKD, per germline. The V segment lost 5 bases and the J segment 2 bases; nucleotides outside the gene matches: 16. The CDR3 is 18 amino acids. General study findings and limits: Researchers deemed the diversity estimates from one million T cells underestimates.

The extraction recovered at least 5 micrograms of total RNA per sample. The V call is TRBV10-3, the J call TRBJ2-3, with 7 nucleotides matching TRBD1. The source is a woman aged 55-75 years in good health. The material sequenced was blood. The CDR3 bases are TGTGCCATCAGTTATAAGACAGGGTCAATAGGTTTCACAGATACGCAGTATTTT. Translation: CAISYKTGSIGFTDTQYF.